Presented here are 4 T cell receptor beta chains from one specimen sequenced in a study of blood T cell repertoires in COVID-19. Clones were sequenced by immunoSEQ multiplex PCR, and TCRdb holds only the in-frame ones, with some missing. Of roughly 68,000 clones in the sample, nearly 90% were seen once. The sequenced sample consisted of peripheral blood. Source of these receptors: a man aged 45-60 years with acute or convalescent COVID-19.

The rearrangement links TRBV30 to TRBJ2-3; D gene uncertain. This CDR3 is built from 13 residues. Germline assignment: CDR1 GTSNPN and CDR2 SVGIG (reference sequence). Trimming took off 1 base at V and 10 bases at J, with 15 bases between the two ends. The CDR3 is CAWSDPRLRAQYF. CDR3 in DNA: TGTGCCTGGAGTGACCCTAGGTTGCGCGCGCAGTATTTT.

The rearrangement links TRBV4-1 to TRBJ1-1; possibly TRBD1 for D (5 bases). The CDR3 runs 15 residues. V lost 1 base to trimming and J lost 0 bases, with 9 bases between them. Germline-derived CDR1 and CDR2 are MGHRA and YSYEKL. The CDR3 loop reads CASSQVTGMNTEAFF. CDR3 DNA: TGCGCCAGCAGCCAAGTAACAGGTATGAACACTGAAGCTTTCTTT.

The chain couples TRBV11-2 to TRBJ2-5, with D possibly matching TRBD2 (5 bases). The V gene's germline CDR1 is SGHAT and CDR2 FQNNGV. The CDR3 is made up of 15 amino acids. Trimming removed 5 bases at V and 4 bases at J, with 17 bases between. This chain's CDR3 is CASSTGLALPETQYF. CDR3 nucleotides: TGTGCCAGCAGCACCGGACTGGCTCTCCCAGAGACCCAGTACTTC.

The CDR3 sequence is CASSYSIIAGYNEQFF. CDR3 DNA sequence: TGTGCCAGCAGTTACTCGATAATAGCGGGGTACAATGAGCAGTTCTTC. V and J are TRBV6-5 and TRBJ2-1; 8 bases are a match to TRBD2. The ends lost 0 bases at V and 4 bases at J; junction bases unmatched: 5. CDR3 length equals 16 residues. The germline CDR1 and CDR2 sequences are MNHEY and SVGAGI.